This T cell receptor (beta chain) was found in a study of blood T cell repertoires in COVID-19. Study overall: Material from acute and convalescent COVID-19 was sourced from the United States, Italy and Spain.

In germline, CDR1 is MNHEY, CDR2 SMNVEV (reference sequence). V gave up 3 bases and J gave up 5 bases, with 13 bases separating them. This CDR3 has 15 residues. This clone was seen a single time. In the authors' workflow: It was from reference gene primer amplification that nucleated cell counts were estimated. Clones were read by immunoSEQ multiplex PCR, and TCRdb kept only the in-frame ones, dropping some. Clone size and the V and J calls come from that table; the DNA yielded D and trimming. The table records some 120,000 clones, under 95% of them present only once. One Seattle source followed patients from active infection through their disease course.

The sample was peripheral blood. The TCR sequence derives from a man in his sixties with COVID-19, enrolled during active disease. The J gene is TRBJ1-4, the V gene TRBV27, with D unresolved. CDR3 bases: TGTGCCAGCAGTTTGAATGGGCGCGAGAATGAAAAACTGTTTTTT. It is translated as CASSLNGRENEKLFF.